The 32 T cell receptor beta chains reported below all come from one sample, sequenced in a study of T cells in Graves' hyperthyroidism and ophthalmopathy. Amplified regions were TCR beta CDR3 sequences from RNA transcripts. RT-PCR in the first round (using the HTBI primer set) targeted the TCR CDR3. TCRdb re-analysed the multiplex PCR reads in MiXCR, keeping a single row per CDR3 protein. There are under 250,000 distinct CDR3 sequences in the sample; about a sixth occur only once, and 53% lies in the top ten. Sequenced sample: blood. The receptor set was obtained from a woman aged 50 to 60 with Graves' hyperthyroidism.

This clonotype was recorded many times. This sequence joins TRBV5-1 and TRBJ1-2; 8 positions match TRBD1. CDR3 length equals 16 residues. Germline lookup yields CDR1 SGHRS and CDR2 YFSETQ. The junction had 8 bases not matched to a gene; V was cut back by 0 bases and J by 4 bases. CDR3 coding DNA: TGCGCCAGCAGCTTGGGACAGGGGCCTGAGGTCTATGGCTACACCTTC. It encodes CASSLGQGPEVYGYTF.

This clonotype showed up many times. This sequence joins TRBV7-2 and TRBJ2-5; TRBD2 aligns across 11 bases. Unmatched junction bases numbered 6, after V lost 2 bases and J lost 7 bases. This CDR3 spans 15 amino acids. Germline CDR1 and CDR2: SGHTA and FQGNSA. CDR3 bases: TGTGCCAGCAGCTTACCGACTAGCGGGACAAGGACCCAGTACTTC. It codes for CASSLPTSGTRTQYF.

Ten or more counts support this clonotype. The rearrangement joins TRBV3-1 to TRBJ2-5; TRBD1 matches 8 bases. With V trimmed by 7 bases and J by 3 bases, 13 bases remained unmatched. CDR3 length: 16 residues. Germline loops: CDR1 LGHDT, CDR2 YNNKEL (reference sequence). Written as DNA, the CDR3 is TGTGCCAGCACCACAACGACGACAGGGGATAAAGAGACCCAGTACTTC. Translating it yields CASTTTTTGDKETQYF.

This clonotype has ten or more counts. The chain is built from TRBV2 and TRBJ2-5, with 7 bases fitting TRBD2. V lost 3 bases to trimming and J lost 3 bases; unmatched junction nucleotides: 4. There are 14 residues in the CDR3. Germline values: CDR1 SNHLY, CDR2 FYNNEI. The CDR3 spells CASSDKGLKETQYF. The CDR3 DNA sequence: TGTGCCAGCAGTGATAAGGGACTAAAAGAGACCCAGTACTTC.

The table lists this clonotype with many counts. The chain employs TRBV12-3 or TRBV12-4 and TRBJ1-2, with 7 bases aligning to TRBD1. The CDR3 runs 15 residues. The V and J ends lost 4 bases and 6 bases, in that order; junction bases with no gene match: 11. In DNA form, the CDR3 reads TGTGCCAGCAGTTCAGCAGGGGGAACTAATGATGGCTACACCTTC. Translation gives CASSSAGGTNDGYTF.

V usage is TRBV18 and J usage is TRBJ2-7; 8 positions match TRBD1. The CDR3 contains 13 residues. Germline CDR1 KGHSH, CDR2 LQKENI. Trimming at V came to 10 bases and at J to 6 bases, leaving 11 bases not matched to a gene. The CDR3 sequence: CATNSGGEGEQYF. DNA of the CDR3: TGTGCCACGAACTCAGGGGGCGAGGGCGAGCAGTACTTC.

This clonotype appeared many times. CDR3 protein: CSVEGIADEQYF. The CDR3 nucleotides are TGCAGCGTTGAGGGGATTGCGGACGAGCAGTACTTC. The chain has TRBV29-1 and TRBJ2-7, with D hard to call. This CDR3 is built from 12 residues. Trimming shortened V by 3 bases and J by 5 bases, and 11 bases separated the two germline ends. CDR1 and CDR2 from the germline V gene are SQVTM and ANQGSEA.

The genes are TRBV2 and TRBJ2-5; TRBD1 is a possible D gene (6 bases). Deletions cut 9 bases from V and 1 base from J, with 12 bases between. Germline loops: CDR1 SNHLY, CDR2 FYNNEI. This CDR3 has 13 amino acids. The DNA for the CDR3 is TGTGCCAGGGGGGCCCGACTCCAAGAGACCCAGTACTTC. Translating gives CARGARLQETQYF.

The chain uses TRBV20-1 and TRBJ2-1, with a weak D call TRBD2 (6 bases). Per the germline V gene, CDR1 is DFQATT and CDR2 is SNEGSKA (reference sequence). V was pared by 2 bases and J by 11 bases, with 19 bases between. The CDR3 loop spans 14 amino acids. The CDR3 region has the DNA TGCAGTGCTAGACGCGGGGCTCTAATGAATCAGCAGTTCTTC. Protein product: CSARRGALMNQQFF.

This clonotype was seen at least ten times. The CDR3: CASSPNRDGYTF. The CDR3 DNA reads TGTGCCAGCTCACCAAATCGGGATGGCTACACCTTC. The chain combines TRBV18 with TRBJ1-2; no reliable D call. The CDR3 runs 12 residues. CDR1 is KGHSH, CDR2 LQKENI, per germline. V lost 2 bases and J 6 bases, leaving 7 bases between the germline ends.

This chain links TRBV20-1 with TRBJ2-3; 11 nucleotides match TRBD1. This CDR3 contains 14 residues. Per the germline V gene, CDR1 is DFQATT and CDR2 is SNEGSKA (reference sequence). Trimming took 5 bases from V and 2 from J; bases not matched to a gene: 3. DNA of the CDR3: TGCAGTGCTGGGGGACAGGGGGTCACAGATACGCAGTATTTT. Translating gives CSAGGQGVTDTQYF.

The rearrangement joins TRBV7-2 to TRBJ2-5; D might be TRBD2 (7 bases). The V gene lost 3 bases and the J gene lost 5 bases, with 16 bases spanning the gap. The CDR3 sequence is 15 residues long. Germline CDR1 and CDR2: SGHTA and FQGNSA. Here the CDR3 DNA reads TGTGCCAGCAGCTTGGGATGGGGGGGCTCGGAGACCCAGTACTTC. Its translation: CASSLGWGGSETQYF.

This sequence joins TRBV2 and TRBJ2-3; D ambiguous. Germline V CDR1 and CDR2: SNHLY, FYNNEI. The CDR3 is made up of 14 amino acids. Trimming removed 4 bases from V and 3 bases from J, with 11 bases in between. CDR3 sequence (DNA): TGTGCCAGCAGTGCGAAACCCGTAACAGATACGCAGTATTTT. Translation: CASSAKPVTDTQYF.

This clonotype was counted many times. The chain employs TRBV12-3 or TRBV12-4 and TRBJ1-1, with 8 bases that match TRBD1. CDR3 size: 14 residues. The junction had 4 bases not matched to a gene; V was cut back by 5 bases and J by 2 bases. The CDR3 DNA sequence: TGTGCCAGCAGTCTGACAGGGGTTAACACTGAAGCTTTCTTT. This sequence encodes CASSLTGVNTEAFF.

The chain combines TRBV6-1 with TRBJ2-7, with a weak D call TRBD1 (5 bases). The V gene lost 9 bases and the J gene lost 2 bases, with 20 bases spanning the gap. Germline V gives CDR1 MNHNS, CDR2 SASEGT. This CDR3 spans 15 amino acids. CDR3 loop: CASGRQRYHPYEQYF. The DNA of the CDR3 is TGTGCCAGTGGTCGACAGCGCTATCACCCCTACGAGCAGTACTTC.

V and J are TRBV7-9 and TRBJ1-6, with D possibly being TRBD1 (5 bases). Germline V gene data show CDR1 as SEHNR and CDR2 as FQNEAQ (reference sequence). The CDR3 is 16 residues long. The ends were cut back, 5 bases at V and 1 base at J, with 12 bases in the middle. CDR3 protein: CASSPTSGSYNSPLHF. In nucleotides, the CDR3 is TGTGCCAGCAGCCCAACATCAGGGTCCTATAATTCACCCCTCCACTTT.

This clonotype was seen repeatedly, ten times or more. A junction boundary mismatches the germline segment, possibly from a read error. The chain couples TRBV7-2 to TRBJ2-5; possibly TRBD2 for D (5 bases). There are 15 residues in the CDR3. CDR1 is SGHTA and CDR2 is FQGNSA in the germline V gene. The CDR3 region is CASSLAAATQETQYF. CDR3 coding DNA: TGTGCCAGCAGCCTAGCAGCGGCGACCCAAGAGACCCAGTACTTC.

This clonotype was counted a few times. J is TRBJ1-4 and V is TRBV7-6; the D gene is possibly TRBD1 (6 bases). Germline CDR1 reads SGHVS; CDR2 reads FNYEAQ. Trimming removed 4 bases at V and 5 bases at J, with 14 bases between. The CDR3 is made up of 15 amino acids. CDR3 sequence: CASSSTGQPNEKLFF. Here the CDR3 DNA reads TGTGCCAGCAGCTCAACAGGACAGCCGAATGAAAAACTGTTTTTT.

The sample holds a few counts of this clonotype. This sequence joins TRBV3-1 and TRBJ1-1; D call uncertain. This CDR3 spans 13 amino acids. Germline V gene sequence: CDR1 LGHDT, CDR2 YNNKEL (reference sequence). Deletions cut 3 bases from V and 4 bases from J, with 9 bases between. In nucleotides, the CDR3 is TGTGCCAGCAGCCAGGCCAGTACCACTGAAGCTTTCTTT. It is translated as CASSQASTTEAFF.

This clonotype was observed a few times. The chain uses TRBV30 and TRBJ1-6; tentatively, D is TRBD1 (6 bases). Germline-derived CDR1 and CDR2 are GTSNPN and SVGIG (reference sequence). The V end lost 1 base, the J end lost 5 bases, and 12 bases lay between the germline ends. This CDR3 is 15 amino acids long. In DNA, the CDR3 is TGTGCCTGGAGTGCCGGGACAACCGATAATTCACCCCTCCACTTT. It encodes CAWSAGTTDNSPLHF.

CDR3 nucleotides: TGCAGTGCTAGGGACAGGGTTTCAGATACGCAGTATTTT. Its translation is CSARDRVSDTQYF. The V and J genes are TRBV20-1 and TRBJ2-3; 8 bases line up with TRBD1. This CDR3 spans 13 amino acids. After removal of 3 bases from V and 4 bases from J, the junction contained 3 bases not matched to a gene. CDR1 DFQATT and CDR2 SNEGSKA come from the germline V gene (reference sequence).

In this sample, this clonotype turned up many times. The chain joins TRBV20-1 to TRBJ2-3, with 8 nucleotides matching TRBD2. This CDR3 is 14 amino acids long. Germline values: CDR1 DFQATT, CDR2 SNEGSKA (reference sequence). V lost 3 bases to trimming and J lost 5 bases; unmatched junction nucleotides: 7. The DNA of the CDR3 is TGCAGTGCTAGTACTAGCGGACTGGTAGATACGCAGTATTTT. Translating it yields CSASTSGLVDTQYF.

This clonotype was counted many times. V and J are TRBV12-3 or TRBV12-4 and TRBJ2-7; perhaps TRBD1 as D (6 bases). The V end was cut by 3 bases, the J end by 1 base, with 10 bases between. This CDR3 comprises 14 residues. The CDR3 sequence is CASSFGQSSYEQYF. For the CDR3, the DNA is TGTGCCAGCAGTTTCGGACAGTCATCCTACGAGCAGTACTTC.

The gene calls are TRBV7-3 and TRBJ2-1; possible D gene TRBD2, 7 bases. The germline CDR1 and CDR2 sequences are SGHTA and FQGTGA. The CDR3 spans 19 residues. Trimming removed 6 bases from V and 6 bases from J, with 30 bases in between. Written as DNA, the CDR3 is TGTGCCAGCAGTCGTACGGGCGGGAGCGGAGGGGGGGTTCGCAATGAGCAGTTCTTC. Its translation: CASSRTGGSGGGVRNEQFF.

The table lists this clonotype with many counts. This chain uses TRBV11-3 with TRBJ2-2; possibly TRBD2 for D (6 bases). V was cut by 5 bases and J by 3 bases, with 19 bases left in between. CDR1 is SGHNT and CDR2 is YENEEA in the germline V gene. The CDR3 is 17 residues long. CDR3: CASSPLRRAVDTGELFF. The CDR3 DNA reads as TGTGCCAGCAGCCCCCTCAGGAGGGCCGTAGACACCGGGGAGCTGTTTTTT.

This clonotype was seen a few times. The chain recombines TRBV6-1 with TRBJ2-1; 7 positions agree with TRBD1. V was clipped by 5 bases and J by 2 bases; unmatched bases: 3. The CDR3 has 14 residues. The germline gives CDR1 MNHNS, CDR2 SASEGT. CDR3 region: CASSRQGPYNEQFF. The CDR3 DNA reads TGTGCCAGCAGTAGACAGGGACCCTACAATGAGCAGTTCTTC.

This clonotype was detected only once. Being one base from a much bigger clone, this may be a read error. J is TRBJ2-1 and V is TRBV11-3, with 10 bases aligning to TRBD2. The DNA end is a closer match to TRBJ2-7, so the J assignment may be wrong. This CDR3 region has 18 residues. Germline V gene data show CDR1 as SGHNT and CDR2 as YENEEA. For the CDR3, the DNA is TGTGCCAGCAGCTCCGGCAGGACTAGCGGAATCTCCTACAATGAGCAGTACTTC. The encoded protein is CASSSGRTSGISYNEQYF.

This clonotype turned up a few times. This rearrangement joins TRBV29-1 to TRBJ2-3, with D tentatively TRBD2 (6 bases). This CDR3 spans 12 amino acids. V lost 3 bases to trimming and J lost 6 bases, with 10 bases between them. The germline V gene has CDR1 SQVTM and CDR2 ANQGSEA. The CDR3 loop is CSVEEGWDTQYF. The DNA for the CDR3 is TGCAGCGTTGAGGAGGGGTGGGATACGCAGTATTTT.

The chain has TRBV5-4 and TRBJ1-4; maybe TRBD1 (5 bases). This CDR3 spans 14 amino acids. V was trimmed by 0 bases and J by 6 bases, leaving 9 bases between them. From germline, CDR1 is SGHNT and CDR2 YYREEE (reference sequence). The CDR3, as DNA: TGTGCCAGCAGCTTGGCAGGAGGGGATGAAAAACTGTTTTTT. Its translation is CASSLAGGDEKLFF.

This clonotype has a handful of counts. The V and J genes are TRBV18 and TRBJ1-5; TRBD1 matches 9 bases. From germline, CDR1 is KGHSH and CDR2 LQKENI. After removal of 3 bases from V and 0 bases from J, the junction contained 3 bases not matched to a gene. There are 16 residues in the CDR3. The CDR3 DNA is TGTGCCAGCTCACCGACAGGGGGAGATAGCAATCAGCCCCAGCATTTT. This encodes CASSPTGGDSNQPQHF.

This sequence joins TRBV20-1 and TRBJ2-2, with a possible D match to TRBD2 (5 bases). With 4 bases removed from V and 3 bases from J, the gap between germline ends came to 12 bases. This CDR3 has 14 residues. Germline loops: CDR1 DFQATT, CDR2 SNEGSKA (reference sequence). The CDR3 DNA is TGCAGTGCTAACAGCGGAATCGACACCGGGGAGCTGTTTTTT. Translated, it gives CSANSGIDTGELFF.

The chain combines TRBV11-2 with TRBJ2-3; 8 positions agree with TRBD2. The CDR3 spans 16 residues. The V gene end was trimmed by 5 bases and the J gene end by 2 bases; junction bases not matched to a gene: 9. Germline CDR1 is SGHAT and CDR2 is FQNNGV. CDR3 region: CASSLGGGVNTDTQYF. The CDR3 nucleotides read TGTGCCAGCAGCCTCGGGGGGGGAGTCAACACAGATACGCAGTATTTT.